Shown below are 26 T cell receptor beta chains from a single sample sequenced in a study of T cell clones after liver transplantation. Assay used: immunoSEQ multiplex PCR; TCRdb lists only in-frame clones, some missing. Of 40,000 to 65,000 clones in the sample, roughly 84% were seen once. Sequenced material: CD4+ T cells from blood, taken before liver transplant. These receptors were taken from a human donor who received a liver transplant.

The chain combines TRBV13 with TRBJ2-1; D may be TRBD2 (6 bases). CDR3 length: 13 residues. Trimming shortened V by 5 bases and J by 15 bases, and 20 bases separated the two germline ends. Germline V gene data show CDR1 as PRHDT and CDR2 as FYEKMQ (reference sequence). As DNA, the CDR3 is TGTGCCAGCAGCCCCGAACCACGCGGGGTTGGGTTCTTC. Protein sequence: CASSPEPRGVGFF. The whole variable domain, filled in from reference TRBV13 and TRBJ2-1, reads AAGVIQSPRHLIKEKRETATLKCYPIPRHDTVYWYQQGPGQDPQFLISFYEKMQSDKGSIPDRFSAQQFSDYHSELNMSSLELGDSALYFCASSPEPRGVGFFGPGTRLTVL.

The chain joins TRBV7-9 to TRBJ2-1, with TRBD1 as a possible D gene (5 bases). Germline V gene sequence: CDR1 SEHNR, CDR2 FQNEAQ (reference sequence). The germline V and J ends were trimmed by 4 bases and 4 bases, with 20 bases remaining between them. The CDR3 runs to 17 residues. This CDR3 is CASSWTAHPYRYNEQFF. CDR3 nucleotide sequence: TGTGCCAGCAGCTGGACGGCACACCCATACAGGTACAATGAGCAGTTCTTC.

In DNA form, the CDR3 reads TGCGCCAGCAGTCGGACAGGGGGTGACACCGGGGAGCTGTTTTTT. Amino acid sequence: CASSRTGGDTGELFF. The genes are TRBV5-1 and TRBJ2-2; 10 nucleotides match TRBD1. Germline trimming cut 5 bases from V and 3 bases from J; bases unmatched to any gene: 4. CDR1 and CDR2 from the germline V gene are SGHRS and YFSETQ. The CDR3 sequence is 15 residues long.

The chain has TRBV4-3 and TRBJ2-7, with 10 bases aligning to TRBD2. The CDR3 contains 18 residues. J lost 3 bases, V lost 0 bases, and 11 bases had no gene match. CDR1 is LGHNA, CDR2 YSLEER, per germline. The DNA of the CDR3 is TGCGCCAGCAGCCAAGATCTTGGGGGGGCTAGCGGGAGCTACGAGCAGTACTTC. Its protein is CASSQDLGGASGSYEQYF.

The chain employs TRBV7-2 and TRBJ1-1; D is ambiguous. Trimming took 5 bases from V and 0 from J, leaving 7 bases between them. The CDR3 totals 13 residues. CDR1 and CDR2 (germline): SGHTA, FQGNSA. CDR3 loop: CASSQPLNTEAFF. For the CDR3, the DNA is TGTGCCAGCAGCCAGCCTCTGAACACTGAAGCTTTCTTT. The variable domain in full, with the rest retrieved from reference TRBV7-2 and TRBJ1-1, is GAGVSQSPSNKVTEKGKDVELRCDPISGHTALYWYRQSLGQGLEFLIYFQGNSAPDKSGLPSDRFSAERTGGSVSTLTIQRTQQEDSAVYLCASSQPLNTEAFFGQGTRLTVV.

This chain links TRBV25-1 with TRBJ2-7, with 9 bases identical to TRBD1. The CDR3 is made up of 14 amino acids. Trimming cost V 6 bases and J 4 bases; bases outside gene matches: 7. Germline V gene lookup returns CDR1 MGHDK and CDR2 SYGVNS. The DNA of the CDR3 is TGTGCCAGCAGCGGTGGGACAGGGTTATACGAGCAGTACTTC. This gives the protein CASSGGTGLYEQYF.

The chain joins TRBV11-2 to TRBJ2-7; D is ambiguous. V lost 1 base and J lost 3, with 4 bases in between. CDR1 is SGHAT and CDR2 is FQNNGV in the germline V gene. The CDR3 contains 12 residues. The CDR3 here is CASSLVDYEQYF. The DNA for the CDR3 is TGTGCCAGCAGCTTAGTAGACTACGAGCAGTACTTC.

J is TRBJ2-1 and V is TRBV19; TRBD2 is a possible D gene (6 bases). The CDR3 loop spans 12 amino acids. Germline CDR1 is LNHDA and CDR2 is SQIVND (reference sequence). V was cut by 7 bases and J by 7 bases, with 11 bases left in between. The CDR3 spells CASTTRSNEQFF. The CDR3 DNA is TGTGCCAGTACGACTAGATCGAATGAGCAGTTCTTC.

The chain employs TRBV2 and TRBJ1-5; unclear D gene. The ends were cut back, 3 bases at V and 3 bases at J, with 9 bases in the middle. Germline V gene data show CDR1 as SNHLY and CDR2 as FYNNEI. The CDR3 loop spans 14 amino acids. The CDR3 coding sequence is TGTGCCAGCAGTGAGGGCAGCACCAATCAGCCCCAGCATTTT. It encodes CASSEGSTNQPQHF.

The chain links TRBV28 to TRBJ1-2; D remains unclear. Germline values: CDR1 MDHEN, CDR2 SYDVKM. Trimming shortened V by 6 bases and J by 3 bases, and 17 bases separated the two germline ends. The CDR3 loop spans 15 amino acids. The CDR3: CASRSGRAWDYGYTF. CDR3 DNA: TGTGCCAGCAGATCCGGGCGGGCATGGGACTATGGCTACACCTTC.

The chain joins TRBV5-1 to TRBJ1-5; the match to TRBD1 covers 9 bases. Germline V gives CDR1 SGHRS, CDR2 YFSETQ. The CDR3 sequence is 14 residues long. The J segment lost 7 bases and the V segment lost 0 bases, leaving 2 bases of the junction unmatched. The CDR3 coding sequence is TGCGCCAGCAGCTTGGGGGACAGGGACCAGCCCCAGCATTTT. Translating it yields CASSLGDRDQPQHF.

V gene TRBV5-1 combines with J gene TRBJ2-1; 8 bases fit TRBD2. Germline values: CDR1 SGHRS, CDR2 YFSETQ. This CDR3 has 16 residues. Trimming at V came to 0 bases and at J to 6 bases, leaving 8 bases not matched to a gene. The CDR3, as DNA: TGCGCCAGCAGCTTGGGGCCGGGAGGGCAGGGCAATGAGCAGTTCTTC. Translation: CASSLGPGGQGNEQFF.

The rearrangement uses TRBV6-6 and TRBJ2-5; no clear D. Germline CDR1 MNHNY, CDR2 SVGAGI (reference sequence). The V end lost 2 bases, the J end lost 5 bases, and 3 bases lay between the germline ends. The CDR3 has 11 amino acids. CDR3 nucleotide sequence: TGTGCCAGCAGTTACCTGGAGACCCAGTACTTC. This codes for CASSYLETQYF.

Of note for this clone: The same CDR3 is also encoded by other DNA sequences in this sample. This chain connects TRBV18 to TRBJ1-1; D ambiguous. Germline V lookup: CDR1 KGHSH, CDR2 LQKENI. Trimming took 1 base from V and 1 from J, leaving 4 bases between them. This CDR3 contains 13 residues. CDR3 in amino acids: CASSPQGNTEAFF. The CDR3 DNA reads as TGTGCCAGCTCACCACAGGGGAACACTGAAGCTTTCTTT.

The chain links TRBV29-1 to TRBJ2-7; D is perhaps TRBD1 (6 bases). Germline assignment: CDR1 SQVTM and CDR2 ANQGSEA. There are 12 residues in the CDR3. The ends were cut back, 5 bases at V and 4 bases at J, with 12 bases in the middle. Here the CDR3 reads CSVTRGVYEQYF. The CDR3 nucleotides are TGCAGCGTTACCAGGGGAGTATACGAGCAGTACTTC.

This chain uses TRBV5-6 with TRBJ1-2; 9 bases map to TRBD1. Per the germline V gene, CDR1 is SGHDT and CDR2 is YYEEEE. This CDR3 has 14 amino acids. J gave up 4 bases and V 4 bases, and 5 bases lay outside the gene matches. The CDR3 DNA sequence: TGTGCCAGCAGCCAGGGACAGGGATTCTATGGCTACACCTTC. It translates to CASSQGQGFYGYTF.

The count of this clone is one. The chain recombines TRBV30 with TRBJ1-3; tentatively, D is TRBD1 (5 bases). V lost 5 bases and J lost 0, with 17 bases in between. CDR3 length: 16 amino acids. Germline V gene sequence: CDR1 GTSNPN, CDR2 SVGIG (reference sequence). The CDR3 bases are TGTGCCTGGGGGGGACCCCGGAGCCCCTCTGGAAACACCATATATTTT. Its translation: CAWGGPRSPSGNTIYF.

The chain couples TRBV4-2 to TRBJ2-1; TRBD2 matches 7 bases. Trimming removed 2 bases from V and 15 bases from J; junction bases left unmatched: 13. Germline CDR1 LGHNA, CDR2 YNFKEQ. The CDR3 is 14 amino acids. The CDR3 DNA reads TGTGCCAGCAGCCAATCTCCTTTGGAGGGAGGGCTGTTCTTC. Amino acid sequence: CASSQSPLEGGLFF.

The chain recombines TRBV10-3 with TRBJ2-7; D unresolved. Trimming left V 3 bases short and J 5 bases short, with 5 bases between. The CDR3 loop spans 11 amino acids. Germline values: CDR1 ENHRY, CDR2 SYGVKD. The CDR3 DNA sequence: TGTGCCATCAGTGATAGGGACGAGCAGTACTTC. Translated: CAISDRDEQYF.

V and J are TRBV7-9 and TRBJ2-1; TRBD2 matches 7 bases. The length of the CDR3 is 12 residues. The germline gives CDR1 SEHNR, CDR2 FQNEAQ (reference sequence). V shed 5 bases and J 8 bases; nucleotides not matched to a gene: 3. This chain's CDR3 is CASSAGVYEQFF. CDR3 coding DNA: TGTGCCAGCAGCGCGGGGGTCTATGAGCAGTTCTTC.

The count of this clone is one. The chain links TRBV6-5 to TRBJ2-7; D perhaps matches TRBD2 (5 bases). Germline V gene data show CDR1 as MNHEY and CDR2 as SVGAGI. V was shortened by 0 bases and J by 9 bases, with 15 bases between the two germline ends. The CDR3 has 14 amino acids. The CDR3: CASSYSRADHGQYF. The CDR3 coding sequence is TGTGCCAGCAGTTACTCGAGGGCAGATCATGGGCAGTACTTC.

V and J are TRBV28 and TRBJ2-1; D unclear. The CDR3 contains 12 residues. V lost 4 bases to trimming and J lost 6 bases, with 7 bases between them. Germline-derived CDR1 and CDR2 are MDHEN and SYDVKM. DNA of the CDR3: TGTGCCAGCAGTTCACGGAGCAATGAGCAGTTCTTC. Amino acid sequence: CASSSRSNEQFF.

The V gene is TRBV7-2, the J gene TRBJ2-3; 16 nucleotides line up with TRBD2. V dropped 4 bases and J dropped 7; count of bases not matched to a gene: 5. Germline V gives CDR1 SGHTA, CDR2 FQGNSA. The CDR3 has 16 amino acids. The chain's CDR3 is CASSSTGLAGGNTQYF. The CDR3 bases are TGTGCCAGCAGCTCCACGGGACTAGCGGGAGGGAATACGCAGTATTTT. Based on the CDR3 plus reference TRBV7-2 and TRBJ2-3, the full variable domain is GAGVSQSPSNKVTEKGKDVELRCDPISGHTALYWYRQSLGQGLEFLIYFQGNSAPDKSGLPSDRFSAERTGGSVSTLTIQRTQQEDSAVYLCASSSTGLAGGNTQYFGPGTRLTVL.

The V and J genes are TRBV28 and TRBJ1-2; the D is unclear. The CDR3 runs to 10 residues. Trimming cost V 8 bases and J 5 bases, with 6 bases left between them. Germline V gene sequence: CDR1 MDHEN, CDR2 SYDVKM. The chain's CDR3 is CASARYGYTF. The CDR3 DNA sequence: TGTGCCAGCGCCCGGTATGGCTACACCTTC.

The gene calls are TRBV5-4 and TRBJ2-7; 7 nucleotides agree with TRBD2. The CDR3 runs 13 residues. From germline, CDR1 is SGHNT and CDR2 YYREEE (reference sequence). With V trimmed by 3 bases and J by 9 bases, 9 bases remained unmatched. The CDR3 loop reads CASSSERGDWQYF. Written as DNA, the CDR3 is TGTGCCAGCAGCTCAGAACGGGGGGATTGGCAGTACTTC.

This chain joins TRBV15 and TRBJ2-3, with TRBD2 identical over 9 bases. The CDR3 totals 17 residues. CDR1 and CDR2 (germline): LNHNV, YYDKDF (reference sequence). V lost 5 bases and J lost 4; bases outside the gene matches: 13. CDR3 residues: CATSPQLRGGRADTQYF. The CDR3 region has the DNA TGTGCCACCAGCCCCCAACTGCGGGGGGGCCGTGCAGATACGCAGTATTTT.